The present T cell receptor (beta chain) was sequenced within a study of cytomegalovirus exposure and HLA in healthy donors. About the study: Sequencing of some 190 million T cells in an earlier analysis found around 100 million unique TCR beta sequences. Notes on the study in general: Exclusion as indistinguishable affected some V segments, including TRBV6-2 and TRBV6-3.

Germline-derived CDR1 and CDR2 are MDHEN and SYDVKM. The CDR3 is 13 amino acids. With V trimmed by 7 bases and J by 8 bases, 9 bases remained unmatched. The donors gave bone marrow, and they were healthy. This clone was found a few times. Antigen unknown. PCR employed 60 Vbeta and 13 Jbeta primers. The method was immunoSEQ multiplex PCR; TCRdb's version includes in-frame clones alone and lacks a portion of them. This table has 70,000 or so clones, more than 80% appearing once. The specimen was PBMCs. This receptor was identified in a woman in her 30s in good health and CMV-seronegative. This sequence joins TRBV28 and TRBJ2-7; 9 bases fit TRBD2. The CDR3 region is CASTDPGTSQQYF. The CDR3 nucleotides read TGTGCCAGCACCGATCCTGGGACTAGCCAGCAGTACTTC.